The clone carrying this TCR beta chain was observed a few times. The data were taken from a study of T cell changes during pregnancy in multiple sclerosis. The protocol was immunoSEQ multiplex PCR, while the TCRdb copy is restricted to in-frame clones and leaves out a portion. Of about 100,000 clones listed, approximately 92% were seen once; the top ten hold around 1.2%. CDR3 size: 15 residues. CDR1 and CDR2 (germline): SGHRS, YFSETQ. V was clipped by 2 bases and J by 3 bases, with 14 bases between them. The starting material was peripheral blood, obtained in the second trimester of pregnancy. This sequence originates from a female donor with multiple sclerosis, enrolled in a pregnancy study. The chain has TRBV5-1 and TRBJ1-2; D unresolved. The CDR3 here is CASSFGGSIDYGYTF. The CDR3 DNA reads TGCGCCAGCAGCTTTGGAGGGAGCATCGACTATGGCTACACCTTC.